What follows is one T cell receptor (beta chain) and its context. Its antigen remains unknown. Use of 60 Vbeta and 13 Jbeta primers characterized the PCR. Data came from immunoSEQ multiplex PCR; TCRdb stores just in-frame clones and leaves some out. The sample yields over 130,000 clones, approximately 80% seen once. The data stem from a study of cytomegalovirus exposure and HLA in healthy donors. Study-wide results and caveats: Immune exposure information available was restricted to CMV serostatus. Analysis was performed later, and it showed HLA-associated TCR beta chains to be more clonally expanded than equally common others.

The CDR3 totals 15 residues. CDR1 is SNHLY and CDR2 is FYNNEI in the germline V gene. Trimming left V 3 bases short and J 9 bases short, with 18 bases between. Material: PBMCs. The sequence was obtained from a man aged 50-60 years in good health and CMV-seronegative. The chain combines TRBV2 with TRBJ2-1; no definite D call. The CDR3 nucleotides read TGTGCCAGCAGTGAGTTTAATGACCCGCGGTTTGAGCAGTTCTTC. Translating it yields CASSEFNDPRFEQFF.